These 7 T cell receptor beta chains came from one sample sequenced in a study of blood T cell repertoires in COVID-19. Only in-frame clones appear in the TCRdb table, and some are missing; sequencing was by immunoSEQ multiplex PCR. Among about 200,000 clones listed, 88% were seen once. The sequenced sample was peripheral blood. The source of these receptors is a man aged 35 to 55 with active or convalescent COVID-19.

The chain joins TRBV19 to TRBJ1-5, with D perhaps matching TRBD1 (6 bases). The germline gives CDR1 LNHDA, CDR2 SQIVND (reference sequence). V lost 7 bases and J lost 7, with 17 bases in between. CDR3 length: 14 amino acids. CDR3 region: CASTYTRGDQPQHF. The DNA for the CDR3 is TGTGCCAGTACCTATACCAGGGGAGACCAGCCCCAGCATTTT.

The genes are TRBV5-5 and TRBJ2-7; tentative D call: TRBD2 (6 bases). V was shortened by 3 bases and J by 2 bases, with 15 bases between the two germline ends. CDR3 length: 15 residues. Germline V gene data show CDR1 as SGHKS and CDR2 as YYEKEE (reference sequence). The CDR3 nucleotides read TGTGCCAGCAGCTGGGGGAGGCGGAGAGCCTACGAGCAGTACTTC. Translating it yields CASSWGRRRAYEQYF.

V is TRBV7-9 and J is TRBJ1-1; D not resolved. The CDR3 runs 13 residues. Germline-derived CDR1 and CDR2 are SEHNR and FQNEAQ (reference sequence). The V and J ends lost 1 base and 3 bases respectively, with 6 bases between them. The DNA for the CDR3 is TGTGCCAGCAGCTTAGACAGTTACACTGAAGCTTTCTTT. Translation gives CASSLDSYTEAFF.

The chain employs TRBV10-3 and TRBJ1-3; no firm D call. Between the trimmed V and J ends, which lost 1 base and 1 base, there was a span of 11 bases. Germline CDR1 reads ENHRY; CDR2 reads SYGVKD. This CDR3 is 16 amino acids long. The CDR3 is CAISEYVRTSGNTIYF. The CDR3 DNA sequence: TGTGCCATCAGTGAGTATGTGCGAACGTCTGGAAACACCATATATTTT.

CDR3 bases: TGTGCCAGCAGCCAAGATCTTGCCGGGAAGGGCATTCAGTACTTC. Its protein is CASSQDLAGKGIQYF. The chain carries TRBV3-1 (or the pseudogene TRBV3-2) and TRBJ2-4, with D tentatively TRBD2 (5 bases). This CDR3 contains 15 residues. Germline CDR1 is LGHDT and CDR2 is YNNKEL (reference sequence). Trimming left V 0 bases short and J 9 bases short, with 15 bases between.

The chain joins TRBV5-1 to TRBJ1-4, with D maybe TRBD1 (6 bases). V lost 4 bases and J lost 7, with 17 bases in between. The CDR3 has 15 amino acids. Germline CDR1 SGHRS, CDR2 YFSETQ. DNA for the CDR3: TGCGCCAGCAGCACCGGACAGCCGGGGAGTGAAAAACTGTTTTTT. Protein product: CASSTGQPGSEKLFF.

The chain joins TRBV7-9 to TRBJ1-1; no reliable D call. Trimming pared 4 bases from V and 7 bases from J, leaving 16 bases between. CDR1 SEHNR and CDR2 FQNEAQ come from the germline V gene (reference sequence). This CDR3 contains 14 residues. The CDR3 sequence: CASSSNQARLEAFF. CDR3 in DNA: TGTGCCAGCAGCTCAAACCAGGCACGCCTTGAAGCTTTCTTT.